This T cell receptor (beta chain) was identified during a study of blood T cell repertoires in COVID-19. As for the study in general: Sites in the United States, Italy and Spain provided acute and convalescent COVID-19 samples.

Trimming at V came to 6 bases and at J to 4 bases, leaving 11 bases not matched to a gene. The germline CDR1 and CDR2 sequences are SQVTM and ANQGSEA. The length of the CDR3 is 14 residues. Some clones are missing from TCRdb's copy, which holds only in-frame ones; the method was immunoSEQ multiplex PCR. The sample lists some 220,000 clones, about 88% occurring once. The sequence was collected from a man aged 50 to 59 who had recovered from COVID-19. This chain uses TRBV29-1 with TRBJ2-7; 8 bases agree with TRBD1. The material sequenced was peripheral blood. Here the CDR3 DNA reads TGCAGCGTAGGGACAGGAAATAAAGGGTACGAGCAGTACTTC. This gives the protein CSVGTGNKGYEQYF.